Given below is one T cell receptor (beta chain) in context. Its matching antigen is unknown. The CDR3 is 15 residues long. V gave up 3 bases and J gave up 4 bases, with 15 bases separating them. Germline V lookup: CDR1 LGHNA, CDR2 YNFKEQ. This sample is drawn from a study of T cell responses to AZD1222 COVID-19 vaccine. Study-level points and caveats: Reportedly, nearly half of unique spike TCRs recognized epitopes outside B.1.351/B.1.1.7 mutations. Spike-spanning, vaccine-associated CD4 TCRs were dominant at 160-218 and 743-854. At study baseline, merely several AZD1222 recipients were seropositive.

Sequencing was performed with immunoSEQ multiplex PCR; in TCRdb, only in-frame clones are kept and a portion is missing. Among approximately 90,000 clones, roughly 87% were seen once, and the ten largest hold 2% to 2.5%. The specimen was peripheral blood, collected on day 0 of AZD1222 vaccination. This chain connects TRBV4-2 to TRBJ1-1, with D maybe TRBD1 (5 bases). The receptor comes from an adult in good health. The CDR3 region is CASSQDWQGGTEAFF. CDR3 nucleotides: TGTGCCAGCAGCCAGGACTGGCAGGGCGGCACTGAAGCTTTCTTT.